The rows below give T cell receptor beta chains drawn from one sample of a study of T cells in Graves' hyperthyroidism and ophthalmopathy. TCRdb called the multiplex PCR reads again in MiXCR, with one record for every CDR3 protein. The data show over 500,000 distinct CDR3 sequences, around 50% seen once. The sample taken for sequencing was peripheral blood or thyroid tissue (not recorded which). The source of these receptors is an adult woman with Graves' disease, either hyperthyroidism or ophthalmopathy (not recorded which). Each CDR3 is given with its conserved first and last residue. D genes are given only for firm matches.

V gene: TRBV7-9
D gene: TRBD1
J gene: TRBJ1-2
CDR3 protein: CASSSQGIIYGYTF

V gene: TRBV7-2
D gene: TRBD2
J gene: TRBJ2-7
CDR3 protein: CASSPSAGYYEQYF

V gene: TRBV15
D gene: NA
J gene: TRBJ1-5
CDR3 protein: CATSRGSGSNQPQHF

V gene: TRBV25-1
D gene: TRBD1
J gene: TRBJ1-1
CDR3 protein: CASSERTGNTEAFF

V gene: TRBV5-1
D gene: TRBD1
J gene: TRBJ1-1
CDR3 protein: CASRSGQDEAFF

V gene: TRBV29-1
D gene: NA
J gene: TRBJ2-6
CDR3 protein: CSIEGGEANVLTF

V gene: TRBV7-9
D gene: NA
J gene: TRBJ2-5
CDR3 protein: CASSFMGQETQYF

V gene: TRBV6-2/TRBV6-3
D gene: NA
J gene: TRBJ1-6
CDR3 protein: CASEHPDSPLHF

V gene: TRBV5-1
D gene: TRBD2
J gene: TRBJ2-7
CDR3 protein: CASSPGTSGVSYEQYF

V gene: TRBV4-1
D gene: NA
J gene: TRBJ2-7
CDR3 protein: CASSQVPLGSSYEQYF

V gene: TRBV7-6
D gene: NA
J gene: TRBJ1-1
CDR3 protein: CASSQMRWGMNTEAFF

V gene: TRBV2
D gene: NA
J gene: TRBJ1-2
CDR3 protein: CASSPVTGFGYTF

V gene: TRBV7-2
D gene: TRBD1
J gene: TRBJ1-1
CDR3 protein: CASSSLTGPTEAFF

V gene: TRBV28
D gene: NA
J gene: TRBJ2-7
CDR3 protein: CASRTGLQYEQYF

V gene: TRBV7-9
D gene: NA
J gene: TRBJ2-7
CDR3 protein: CASSQGGGGRQGF

V gene: TRBV6-2/TRBV6-3
D gene: NA
J gene: TRBJ1-1
CDR3 protein: CASSHYPRGTEAFF

V gene: TRBV19
D gene: TRBD1
J gene: TRBJ1-1
CDR3 protein: CASGTGAAEAFF

V gene: TRBV7-2
D gene: NA
J gene: TRBJ1-1
CDR3 protein: CASSTIPTEAFF

V gene: TRBV19
D gene: NA
J gene: TRBJ1-6
CDR3 protein: CASRETPNSPLNF

V gene: TRBV20-1
D gene: NA
J gene: TRBJ2-7
CDR3 protein: CSARVVSDFYEQYF

V gene: TRBV20-1
D gene: TRBD1
J gene: TRBJ1-2
CDR3 protein: CSPGDRVGGYTF

V gene: TRBV20-1
D gene: TRBD2
J gene: TRBJ2-5
CDR3 protein: CSASRLAGGVQETQYF

V gene: TRBV28
D gene: TRBD1
J gene: TRBJ1-5
CDR3 protein: CASSGGTGDPAQHF

V gene: TRBV12-3/TRBV12-4
D gene: NA
J gene: TRBJ1-1
CDR3 protein: CASSLDYGNTEAFF

V gene: TRBV7-9
D gene: TRBD1
J gene: TRBJ1-2
CDR3 protein: CASSWSGGHLGYTF

V gene: TRBV5-4
D gene: NA
J gene: TRBJ2-3
CDR3 protein: CASTYLGTDTQYF

V gene: TRBV2
D gene: TRBD1
J gene: TRBJ1-1
CDR3 protein: CASSETLSAHRGNTEAFF

V gene: TRBV7-9
D gene: NA
J gene: TRBJ2-7
CDR3 protein: CASQRGSLSPYF

V gene: TRBV9
D gene: NA
J gene: TRBJ1-6
CDR3 protein: CASSVLGSPLHF

V gene: TRBV6-2/TRBV6-3
D gene: TRBD1
J gene: TRBJ1-5
CDR3 protein: CASSYWGQGSNQPQHF

V gene: TRBV7-9
D gene: NA
J gene: TRBJ2-5
CDR3 protein: CASSPLNSRETQYF

V gene: TRBV20-1
D gene: TRBD1
J gene: TRBJ1-1
CDR3 protein: CSASQQGAGTEAFF

V gene: TRBV30
D gene: TRBD1
J gene: TRBJ2-4
CDR3 protein: CAWGQAARGIQYF